A single TCR beta chain is shown here with its context. These data originate in a study of blood T cell repertoires in COVID-19. Study background: Sites across the United States, Italy and Spain contributed samples from acute and convalescent COVID-19. PBMCs, B-cell-depleted T cells, or T cells were the source of the cDNA or gDNA that made up the material.

The authors' processing: Reference gene primer amplification gave nucleated cell count estimates. Libraries were prepared by immunoSEQ multiplex PCR; TCRdb keeps only in-frame clonotypes and omits some of them. The V and J calls and clone size are taken from that table; D and trimming were inferred from the DNA. The sample includes around 68,000 clones, over 75% of them seen just once. Trimming took 1 base from V and 0 from J, leaving 7 bases between them. CDR3 length: 15 amino acids. Germline lookup yields CDR1 SGHTA and CDR2 FQGNSA. Sequenced sample: peripheral blood. The TCR sequence derives from a man of 80 years or more with acute or convalescent COVID-19. This chain joins TRBV7-2 and TRBJ2-1; D remains ambiguous. This CDR3 is CASSLGAASYNEQFF. The CDR3 bases are TGTGCCAGCAGCTTAGGGGCCGCCTCCTACAATGAGCAGTTCTTC.